The 16 T cell receptor beta chains presented below share a single source sample, sequenced in a study of shared clonotypes between healthy human individuals. Naive-designated CD8 cells lacked CD45RO, were positively enriched for CCR7, and omitted terminally differentiated effector memory CD45RA+ cells. Measured with immunoSEQ multiplex PCR; TCRdb has only the in-frame clones, and not every one. The sample contains 760,000 or so clones, just over 95% of which appear only once. The source material was naive CD8+ T cells sorted from blood. The receptors here all came from a man aged 25 to 40 in good health.

The chain links TRBV5-4 to TRBJ2-1; no reliable D call. With 2 bases removed from V and 9 bases from J, the gap between germline ends came to 9 bases. Germline values: CDR1 SGHNT, CDR2 YYREEE (reference sequence). This CDR3 is built from 12 residues. The CDR3 nucleotides read TGTGCCAGCAGCTTTCAGGAAGTTGAGCAGTTCTTC. Translating it yields CASSFQEVEQFF.

The V gene is TRBV19, the J gene TRBJ1-3, with D unclear. V lost 4 bases, J lost 5 bases, and 12 bases lay in between. Germline V lookup: CDR1 LNHDA, CDR2 SQIVND (reference sequence). The length of the CDR3 is 14 residues. The CDR3 DNA reads as TGTGCCAGTAGTAGCGGGAGAAACCGAAACACCATATATTTT. Amino acids: CASSSGRNRNTIYF.

V usage is TRBV6-5 and J usage is TRBJ1-1; D gene uncertain. The CDR3 covers 13 residues. V was trimmed by 5 bases and J by 2 bases, leaving 9 bases between them. Per germline, CDR1 MNHEY and CDR2 SVGAGI. The CDR3 nucleotides read TGTGCCAGCAGTACATACAAAAACACTGAAGCTTTCTTT. It specifies CASSTYKNTEAFF.

The V gene is TRBV4-1, the J gene TRBJ2-7; TRBD2 might be the D (6 bases). CDR1 MGHRA and CDR2 YSYEKL come from the germline V gene. The CDR3 extends over 17 amino acids. V dropped 1 base and J dropped 3 bases, with 19 bases sitting between them. Written as DNA, the CDR3 is TGCGCCAGCAGCCAAGTTTTTGGGTCGCGGGATCTCTACGAGCAGTACTTC. Its translation is CASSQVFGSRDLYEQYF.

The V call is TRBV27, the J call TRBJ2-6, with TRBD1 matching over 8 bases. J lost 4 bases, V lost 4 bases, and 6 bases had no gene match. Germline CDR1 reads MNHEY; CDR2 reads SMNVEV (reference sequence). The CDR3 runs 16 residues. CDR3 sequence: CASSWTGPAGANVLTF. For the CDR3, the DNA is TGTGCCAGCAGTTGGACAGGGCCCGCCGGGGCCAACGTCCTGACTTTC.

The gene calls are TRBV27 and TRBJ2-7; no clear D. Germline-derived CDR1 and CDR2 are MNHEY and SMNVEV (reference sequence). CDR3 size: 12 residues. The ends were cut back, 4 bases at V and 5 bases at J, with 9 bases in the middle. CDR3 sequence: CASSSSPDEQYF. The CDR3 DNA follows: TGTGCCAGCAGTTCTTCCCCAGACGAGCAGTACTTC.

This clone was detected only once. The rearrangement links TRBV7-9 to TRBJ2-7, with D possibly matching TRBD1 (5 bases). The V and J ends lost 6 bases and 6 bases respectively, with 21 bases between them. The germline gives CDR1 SEHNR, CDR2 FQNEAQ (reference sequence). The CDR3 runs 15 residues. The CDR3 DNA sequence: TGTGCCAGCAGTCCAAGTCAGGGTGGGTATGGCGAGCAGTACTTC. Its protein product is CASSPSQGGYGEQYF.

This chain connects TRBV27 to TRBJ2-7; 8 bases align to TRBD1. In germline, CDR1 is MNHEY, CDR2 SMNVEV (reference sequence). V was clipped by 1 base and J by 2 bases; unmatched bases: 4. The CDR3 totals 15 residues. CDR3 amino acids: CASSLWGDRPYEQYF. The CDR3 nucleotides read TGTGCCAGCAGTTTATGGGGGGACAGGCCCTACGAGCAGTACTTC.

This clone was detected only once. This chain connects TRBV10-2 to TRBJ1-1; D is undetermined. Germline V CDR1 and CDR2: WSHSY, SAAADI. The CDR3 runs to 12 residues. V gave up 6 bases and J gave up 12 bases, with 17 bases separating them. CDR3 DNA: TGCGCCAGCAGCACCGGGCCCCACCCGACTTTCTTT. Amino acids: CASSTGPHPTFF.

V is TRBV9 and J is TRBJ2-7; TRBD2 agrees at 10 bases. With V trimmed by 4 bases and J by 2 bases, 12 bases remained unmatched. This CDR3 spans 17 amino acids. The germline CDR1 and CDR2 sequences are SGDLS and YYNGEE. CDR3: CASSPRGLAGDPYEQYF. CDR3 bases: TGTGCCAGCAGCCCCCGAGGGCTAGCGGGAGACCCCTACGAGCAGTACTTC. The whole variable domain, filled in from reference TRBV9 and TRBJ2-7, reads DSGVTQTPKHLITATGQRVTLRCSPRSGDLSVYWYQQSLDQGLQFLIQYYNGEERAKGNILERFSAQQFPDLHSELNLSSLELGDSALYFCASSPRGLAGDPYEQYFGPGTRLTVT.

Comments on this clone: The sample has other DNA sequences that encode this CDR3 too. CDR3 sequence: CASSSTPYEQYF. The CDR3 coding sequence is TGTGCCAGCAGTTCCACTCCCTACGAGCAGTACTTC. The chain couples TRBV27 to TRBJ2-7; D unresolved. Trimming removed 4 bases at V and 2 bases at J, with 6 bases between. Germline-derived CDR1 and CDR2 are MNHEY and SMNVEV (reference sequence). The CDR3 has 12 residues.

V is TRBV11-2 and J is TRBJ1-1; D is uncertain. The CDR3 covers 15 residues. V gave up 3 bases and J gave up 5 bases, with 16 bases separating them. Germline V gives CDR1 SGHAT, CDR2 FQNNGV. Here the CDR3 reads CASSLTTAPRTEAFF. In nucleotides, the CDR3 is TGTGCCAGCAGCTTGACGACGGCGCCGAGAACTGAAGCTTTCTTT.

With respect to this clone: The sample has other DNA sequences that encode this CDR3 too. CDR3 residues: CASSLAGYGYTF. The CDR3 coding sequence is TGTGCCAGCAGCTTGGCAGGGTATGGCTACACCTTC. V gene TRBV5-5 combines with J gene TRBJ1-2; D might be TRBD1 (5 bases). Trimming pared 0 bases from V and 5 bases from J, leaving 5 bases between. There are 12 residues in the CDR3. Germline CDR1 SGHKS, CDR2 YYEKEE (reference sequence).

A word on this clone: Other DNA sequences in this specimen translate into the identical CDR3. The rearrangement links TRBV28 to TRBJ2-7; maybe TRBD1 (6 bases). Trimming left V 6 bases short and J 2 bases short, with 8 bases between. The germline CDR1 and CDR2 sequences are MDHEN and SYDVKM. The CDR3 covers 12 residues. The CDR3, as DNA: TGTGCCAGCAGGACAGGAGCCTACGAGCAGTACTTC. Its protein is CASRTGAYEQYF. Full variable domain (missing parts from reference TRBV28 and TRBJ2-7): DVKVTQSSRYLVKRTGEKVFLECVQDMDHENMFWYRQDPGLGLRLIYFSYDVKMKEKGDIPEGYSVSREKKERFSLILESASTNQTSMYLCASRTGAYEQYFGPGTRLTVT.

The rearrangement links TRBV15 to TRBJ1-4; no definite D call. The CDR3 totals 18 residues. Between the trimmed V and J ends, which lost 0 bases and 0 bases, there was a span of 14 bases. Per germline, CDR1 LNHNV and CDR2 YYDKDF (reference sequence). The CDR3, as DNA: TGTGCCACCAGCAGAGATCGTTACAGAGCTGCAACTAATGAAAAACTGTTTTTT. This sequence encodes CATSRDRYRAATNEKLFF.

This chain connects TRBV16 to TRBJ2-7, with no clear D. With 8 bases removed from V and 0 bases from J, the gap between germline ends came to 20 bases. CDR3 size: 16 residues. CDR1 KGHSY and CDR2 FQNENV come from the germline V gene. The CDR3 DNA is TGTGCCAGCGCCGTACTCCCCAGGACGAACTCCTACGAGCAGTACTTC. This translates into CASAVLPRTNSYEQYF.